These T cell receptor beta chains were read from a single sample in a study of CD8+ T cells in alopecia areata. Here immunoSEQ multiplex PCR was the method, and the copy in TCRdb shows in-frame clones only, minus some. The table shows 200,000 to 250,000 clones, with roughly 50% occurring only once. Sample: CD8+ T cells sorted from blood. These receptors originate from a human donor in good health. CDR3s include the opening cysteine and the closing phenylalanine or tryptophan. The D gene is left open where the match is weak. Some rows have no size entry. The others give once, few or many, or a class for an expanded clone.

TRBJ2-7 - TRBV4-1 - TGCGCCAGCAGCCTCCTAAGGGGATCTTACGAGCAGTACTTC CASSLLRGSYEQYF
TRBJ1-5 - TRBV5-6 - TGTGCCAGCAGCTTGGGCGATCAGCCCCAGCATTTT CASSLGDQPQHF
TRBJ2-7 - TRBV27 once TGTGCCAGCAGTACTCGGGCAGGTCAGGCTTCCTACGAGCAGTACTTC CASSTRAGQASYEQYF
TRBJ1-2 TRBD1 TRBV5-1 - TGCGCCAGCAGCTTGGACCCGACAGGGGGCGGTGGCTATGGCTACACCTTC CASSLDPTGGGGYGYTF
TRBJ2-7 TRBD1 TRBV4-1 - TGCGCCAGCAGCCAAGTAGGGACAGACTACGAGCAGTACTTC CASSQVGTDYEQYF
TRBJ2-1 TRBD1 TRBV7-2 few TGTGCCAGCAGAATGGGACAGGGGGTCTACAATGAGCAGTTCTTC CASRMGQGVYNEQFF
TRBJ2-6 - TRBV9 few TGTGCCAGCAGTGCAGTCCGCTCTGGGGCCAACGTCCTGACTTTC CASSAVRSGANVLTF
TRBJ2-5 - TRBV7-9 - TGTGCCAGCAGCTTAGGTGTGGGCATAAAAGAGACCCAGTACTTC CASSLGVGIKETQYF
TRBJ2-7 - TRBV5-6 - TGTGCCAGCAGCTTGCCCTCGCGATCCCACGAGCAGTACTTC CASSLPSRSHEQYF
TRBJ2-1 - TRBV4-1 - TGCGCCAGCAGCCAAGTGAGCGACTACAATGAGCAGTTCTTC CASSQVSDYNEQFF
TRBJ2-3 - TRBV5-6 few TGTGCCAGCAGCTTGGGAGATACGCAGTATTTT CASSLGDTQYF
TRBJ1-1 - TRBV25-1 - TGTGCCAGCAGTGCAGGGGCCACTGAAGCTTTCTTT CASSAGATEAFF
TRBJ1-2 - TRBV7-9 - TGTGCCAGCAGCTTATTAGGGGAGCTCTATGGCTACACCTTC CASSLLGELYGYTF
TRBJ2-7 TRBD1 TRBV7-2 few TGTGCCAGCAGAAACAGGGACAGCCTTCGGGAGCAGTACTTC CASRNRDSLREQYF
TRBJ2-4 - TRBV29-1 - TGCAGCGTGGGGTTTGGGGAGGCCAAAAACATTCAGTACTTC CSVGFGEAKNIQYF
TRBJ2-7 - TRBV7-9 - TGTGCCAGCAGCCTCCCGACGGGCTACGAGCAGTACTTC CASSLPTGYEQYF
TRBJ1-1 - TRBV10-3 - TGTGCCATCAGTGAGTCGACGGCGGGAGCTTTCTTT CAISESTAGAFF
TRBJ1-1 - TRBV9 once TGTGCCAGCAGCGTAGGGGCACGCCGGGGCCCGGCTGAAGCTTTCTTT CASSVGARRGPAEAFF
TRBJ1-2 - TRBV25-1 - TGTGCCAGCAGTGAATTCGGGACCGGGGATGGCTACACCTTC CASSEFGTGDGYTF
TRBJ1-1 - TRBV6-5 - TGTGCCAGCAGTTACTCGACGGGAGGGCCTGAAGCTTTCTTT CASSYSTGGPEAFF
TRBJ2-5 - TRBV6-1 few TGTGCCAGCAGTGACCAACAAGGGGCAGAGACCCAGTACTTC CASSDQQGAETQYF
TRBJ1-2 - TRBV15 - TGTGCCACCAGCAGGGACCTGGAGGCATATGGCTACACCTTC CATSRDLEAYGYTF
TRBJ1-1 - TRBV4-1 once TGCGCCAGCAGCCAAGTACAGGGAGGCACTGAAGCTTTCTTT CASSQVQGGTEAFF
TRBJ1-3 - TRBV27 - TGTGCCAGCAGCCCTTTAGCCCCCAGGACTGGAAACACCATATATTTT CASSPLAPRTGNTIYF
TRBJ2-1 - TRBV7-9 few TGTGCCAGCAGCATAACAGTGTCGAGCTCCTACAATGAGCAGTTCTTC CASSITVSSSYNEQFF
TRBJ2-3 TRBD2 TRBV9 - TGTGCCAGCAGCGTAGCCGGGGGGGAGTCAGATACGCAGTATTTT CASSVAGGESDTQYF
TRBJ2-7 - TRBV29-1 once TGCAGCGTTGAAGCAGGTGACAACGAGCAGTACTTC CSVEAGDNEQYF
TRBJ2-3 - TRBV13 - TGTGCCAGCAGCGACCACAGGGACACAGATACGCAGTATTTT CASSDHRDTDTQYF
TRBJ1-3 - TRBV13 - TGTGCCAGCAGCCGGGACAACACCATATATTTT CASSRDNTIYF
TRBJ1-1 TRBD1 TRBV7-2 - TGTGCCAGCAGCAGAGGACAGGGGGGGTTTTACACTGAAGCTTTCTTT CASSRGQGGFYTEAFF
TRBJ2-5 - TRBV2 - TGTGCCAGCAGTGAAAGGGGGGACGGGGAGACCCAGTACTTC CASSERGDGETQYF
TRBJ2-7 - TRBV27 - TGTGCCAGCAGTTTATCGCACCGCTACGAGCAGTACTTC CASSLSHRYEQYF
TRBJ1-2 TRBD1 TRBV29-1 - TGCAGCGTTCTCGGACAGGGAATGGGCGGCTACACCTTC CSVLGQGMGGYTF
TRBJ1-2 - TRBV5-6 - TGTGCCAGCAGCTTGGATGGAGACTATGGCTACACCTTC CASSLDGDYGYTF
TRBJ2-7 - TRBV11-1 - TGTGCCAGCAGCCTGCGGGACGTATACGAGCAGTACTTC CASSLRDVYEQYF
TRBJ1-2 - TRBV27 - TGTGCCAGCAGTCCCAGAGGGGCGGGCTATGGCTACACCTTC CASSPRGAGYGYTF
TRBJ2-3 TRBD1 TRBV6-1 - TGTGCCAGCAGTGGTCCCGGGACAGGGGGCCCAGATACGCAGTATTTT CASSGPGTGGPDTQYF
TRBJ1-5 - TRBV9 - TGTGCCAGCAGCGTAGCGGGATCCCAGCCCCAGCATTTT CASSVAGSQPQHF
TRBJ2-5 - TRBV12-5 - TGTGCTAGTGGTTCTTCTTCGGAAGAAGAGACCCAGTACTTC CASGSSSEEETQYF
TRBJ1-2 TRBD1 TRBV6-5 - TGTGCCAGCAGTTCTTGGACAGGGGAGTATGGCTACACCTTC CASSSWTGEYGYTF
TRBJ1-5 - TRBV1 - TGCACCAGCAGCCGGGACAGGGGGAAGGATCAGCCCCAGCATTTT CTSSRDRGKDQPQHF
TRBJ1-1 - TRBV9 - TGTGCCAGCAGCGCGGGAGCTTTAGACACTGAAGCTTTCTTT CASSAGALDTEAFF
TRBJ1-4 - TRBV15 - TGTGCCACCAGCGAGGGACCAATCGGGAATGAAAAACTGTTTTTT CATSEGPIGNEKLFF
TRBJ2-1 TRBD1 TRBV11-2 few TGTGCCAGCAGCTTAGCTTTTCAGGGGGCGTACAATGAGCAGTTCTTC CASSLAFQGAYNEQFF
TRBJ1-2 TRBD1 TRBV5-6 once TGTGCCAGCAGCTCCGGGACAGGGGGTTCTGGCTACACCTTC CASSSGTGGSGYTF
TRBJ2-3 - TRBV2 - TGTGCCAGCAGTCCTCGGGACCGCTCAGATACGCAGTATTTT CASSPRDRSDTQYF
TRBJ1-2 - TRBV28 once TGTGCCAGCAGAGGACCCCAGTCGTATCTAGGGTATGGCTACACCTTC CASRGPQSYLGYGYTF
TRBJ2-7 TRBD1 TRBV6-5 - TGTGCCAGCAGTCCCGGGACAGGGAGGTACGAGCAGTACTTC CASSPGTGRYEQYF
TRBJ2-5 TRBD2 TRBV7-9 few TGTGCCAGCAGCTTAGACTTGGGACTACAAGAGACCCAGTACTTC CASSLDLGLQETQYF
TRBJ2-7 - TRBV2 - TGTGCCAGCGGGAACGAGCAGTACTTC CASGNEQYF
TRBJ2-1 - TRBV4-1 few TGCGCCAGCAGCCAAGATCGAGGAGCTTCCCATGAGCAGTTCTTC CASSQDRGASHEQFF
TRBJ2-7 - TRBV5-1 - TGCGCCAGCAGCTTGGTACAGCCGAGCTCCTACGAGCAGTACTTC CASSLVQPSSYEQYF
TRBJ1-2 TRBD1 TRBV7-9 - TGTGCCAGCAGAGCCGACAGGGGCAGGATTGGCTACACCTTC CASRADRGRIGYTF
TRBJ2-2 TRBD2 TRBV5-4 - TGTGCCAGCACTGTTTCTAGCGGTTACACCGGGGAGCTGTTTTTT CASTVSSGYTGELFF
TRBJ2-1 - TRBV15 - TGTGCCACCAGCAGTCCCGTCAGCTCCTACAATGAGCAGTTCTTC CATSSPVSSYNEQFF
TRBJ2-7 - TRBV5-6 - TGTGCCAGCAGCCTCGTTAGCGGCTACGAGCAGTACTTC CASSLVSGYEQYF